These T cell receptor beta chains were read from a single sample in a study of blood T cell repertoires in COVID-19. Some clones are missing from TCRdb's copy, which holds only in-frame ones; the method was immunoSEQ multiplex PCR. The sample carries about 190,000 clones, around 90% recorded once. Input material: peripheral blood. These TCRs come from a man aged 35 to 55 with acute or convalescent COVID-19. Both conserved end residues are part of each CDR3. A D gene is named only where the DNA matches it firmly. Clone size is shown for a subset of rows, as once, few, many or a class of expanded clone.

clone size: -
J gene: TRBJ2-3
D gene: TRBD2
CDR3 length: 15
V gene: TRBV7-6
CDR3 protein: CASSSSGIRTDTQYF
CDR3 DNA: TGTGCCAGCAGCTCTAGCGGGATACGCACAGATACGCAGTATTTT

clone size: -
J gene: TRBJ1-2
D gene: TRBD1
CDR3 length: 12
V gene: TRBV5-4
CDR3 protein: CASSLEGAGYTF
CDR3 DNA: TGTGCCAGCAGCTTGGAGGGGGCTGGCTACACCTTC

clone size: -
J gene: TRBJ2-1
D gene: TRBD2
CDR3 length: 17
V gene: TRBV2
CDR3 protein: CASSPPGLAGGNNEQFF
CDR3 DNA: TGTGCCAGCAGTCCCCCGGGACTAGCGGGGGGGAACAATGAGCAGTTCTTC

clone size: -
J gene: TRBJ2-2
D gene: TRBD2
CDR3 length: 18
V gene: TRBV7-9
CDR3 protein: CASSYPLAGVSNTGELFF
CDR3 DNA: TGTGCCAGCAGCTACCCACTAGCGGGGGTTTCGAACACCGGGGAGCTGTTTTTT

clone size: -
J gene: TRBJ2-3
D gene: -
CDR3 length: 14
V gene: TRBV5-1
CDR3 protein: CASSLGQVRDTQYF
CDR3 DNA: TGCGCCAGCAGCTTGGGACAGGTTCGGGATACGCAGTATTTT

clone size: -
J gene: TRBJ1-2
D gene: -
CDR3 length: 14
V gene: TRBV19
CDR3 protein: CASSYAGSTYGYTF
CDR3 DNA: TGTGCCAGTAGTTATGCAGGATCTACCTATGGCTACACCTTC

clone size: -
J gene: TRBJ2-1
D gene: TRBD2
CDR3 length: 16
V gene: TRBV11-3
CDR3 protein: CASSNHHSGGPGEQFF
CDR3 DNA: TGTGCCAGCAGCAACCACCATAGCGGGGGGCCCGGGGAGCAGTTCTTC

clone size: few
J gene: TRBJ1-4
D gene: TRBD1
CDR3 length: 16
V gene: TRBV5-1
CDR3 protein: CASSFFGTGGNEKLFF
CDR3 DNA: TGCGCCAGCAGCTTCTTCGGGACAGGGGGGAATGAAAAACTGTTTTTT

clone size: few
J gene: TRBJ1-5
D gene: -
CDR3 length: 16
V gene: TRBV27
CDR3 protein: CASSLKFGQEDQPQHF
CDR3 DNA: TGTGCCAGCAGTTTAAAGTTCGGGCAGGAGGATCAGCCCCAGCATTTT

clone size: -
J gene: TRBJ2-1
D gene: -
CDR3 length: 14
V gene: TRBV24-1
CDR3 protein: CATSGNERYNEQFF
CDR3 DNA: TGTGCCACCAGTGGAAACGAGCGGTACAATGAGCAGTTCTTC

clone size: -
J gene: TRBJ2-1
D gene: TRBD2
CDR3 length: 15
V gene: TRBV6-5
CDR3 protein: CASSLAGFSYNEQFF
CDR3 DNA: TGTGCCAGCAGCCTAGCGGGGTTTTCCTACAATGAGCAGTTCTTC

clone size: -
J gene: TRBJ1-3
D gene: TRBD1
CDR3 length: 18
V gene: TRBV4-3
CDR3 protein: CASSLTTGGYFSGNTIYF
CDR3 DNA: TGCGCCAGCAGCCTCACGACAGGGGGCTACTTCTCTGGAAACACCATATATTTT

clone size: -
J gene: TRBJ1-5
D gene: TRBD1
CDR3 length: 14
V gene: TRBV5-1
CDR3 protein: CASSLTGGNQPQHF
CDR3 DNA: TGCGCCAGCAGCCTTACAGGGGGCAATCAGCCCCAGCATTTT

clone size: -
J gene: TRBJ1-4
D gene: TRBD1
CDR3 length: 16
V gene: TRBV18
CDR3 protein: CASSQGQVATNEKLFF
CDR3 DNA: TGTGCCAGCTCACAGGGACAGGTTGCAACTAATGAAAAACTGTTTTTT

clone size: -
J gene: TRBJ1-5
D gene: TRBD1
CDR3 length: 16
V gene: TRBV5-8
CDR3 protein: CASTSYGGDRYQPQHF
CDR3 DNA: TGTGCCAGCACCTCTTACGGTGGGGACAGATATCAGCCCCAGCATTTT

clone size: once
J gene: TRBJ2-4
D gene: TRBD2
CDR3 length: 20
V gene: TRBV18
CDR3 protein: CASSPPLASGGASAKNIQYF
CDR3 DNA: TGTGCCAGCTCACCTCCGTTGGCTAGCGGGGGGGCTTCAGCCAAAAACATTCAGTACTTC

clone size: -
J gene: TRBJ2-1
D gene: -
CDR3 length: 15
V gene: TRBV6-2/TRBV6-3
CDR3 protein: CASSYDGGRYNEQFF
CDR3 DNA: TGTGCCAGCAGTTACGACGGGGGTCGGTACAATGAGCAGTTCTTC

clone size: once
J gene: TRBJ2-3
D gene: TRBD1
CDR3 length: 16
V gene: TRBV19
CDR3 protein: CASSLSGTGFTDTQYF
CDR3 DNA: TGTGCCAGTAGCCTTTCCGGGACAGGGTTCACAGATACGCAGTATTTT

clone size: -
J gene: TRBJ2-4
D gene: -
CDR3 length: 14
V gene: TRBV6-5
CDR3 protein: CASRYVRGSNIQYF
CDR3 DNA: TGTGCCAGCAGATACGTAAGGGGCTCGAACATTCAGTACTTC

clone size: -
J gene: TRBJ1-1
D gene: -
CDR3 length: 14
V gene: TRBV19
CDR3 protein: CASSIRGYETEAFF
CDR3 DNA: TGTGCCAGTAGTATACGGGGTTATGAGACTGAAGCTTTCTTT

clone size: -
J gene: TRBJ1-5
D gene: -
CDR3 length: 17
V gene: TRBV11-3
CDR3 protein: CASSPGWRGPSNQPQHF
CDR3 DNA: TGTGCCAGCAGCCCAGGCTGGAGGGGACCCTCGAATCAGCCCCAGCATTTT

clone size: -
J gene: TRBJ2-5
D gene: TRBD2
CDR3 length: 17
V gene: TRBV19
CDR3 protein: CASSMGRLGGGAETQYF
CDR3 DNA: TGTGCCAGTAGTATGGGAAGACTAGGCGGGGGGGCAGAGACCCAGTACTTC

clone size: -
J gene: TRBJ1-1
D gene: TRBD1
CDR3 length: 14
V gene: TRBV4-3
CDR3 protein: CASSQPGTDTEAFF
CDR3 DNA: TGCGCCAGCAGCCAACCCGGGACAGACACTGAAGCTTTCTTT

clone size: -
J gene: TRBJ1-3
D gene: TRBD1
CDR3 length: 17
V gene: TRBV4-1
CDR3 protein: CASSQEISGGSGNTIYF
CDR3 DNA: TGCGCCAGCAGCCAAGAAATATCAGGGGGGTCTGGAAACACCATATATTTT

clone size: -
J gene: TRBJ2-7
D gene: TRBD1
CDR3 length: 15
V gene: TRBV7-3
CDR3 protein: CASSFLGDRGYEQYF
CDR3 DNA: TGTGCCAGCAGCTTTTTAGGAGACAGGGGGTACGAGCAGTACTTC

clone size: few
J gene: TRBJ2-7
D gene: TRBD2
CDR3 length: 15
V gene: TRBV10-1
CDR3 protein: CASRGLAGGIYEQYF
CDR3 DNA: TGCGCCAGCAGAGGACTAGCGGGGGGCATCTACGAGCAGTACTTC

clone size: -
J gene: TRBJ2-5
D gene: TRBD2
CDR3 length: 15
V gene: TRBV5-8
CDR3 protein: CASSLTSGRQETQYF
CDR3 DNA: TGTGCCAGCAGCTTGACTAGCGGGCGGCAAGAGACCCAGTACTTC

clone size: -
J gene: TRBJ2-3
D gene: TRBD2
CDR3 length: 15
V gene: TRBV5-1
CDR3 protein: CASRLLAGGTDTQYF
CDR3 DNA: TGCGCCAGCAGGCTACTAGCGGGGGGTACAGATACGCAGTATTTT

clone size: -
J gene: TRBJ2-7
D gene: -
CDR3 length: 15
V gene: TRBV9
CDR3 protein: CASSVDHRRSYEQYF
CDR3 DNA: TGTGCCAGCAGCGTAGATCACAGGCGCTCCTACGAGCAGTACTTC

clone size: once
J gene: TRBJ1-3
D gene: -
CDR3 length: 11
V gene: TRBV12-5
CDR3 protein: CASAHGNTIYF
CDR3 DNA: TGTGCTAGTGCCCATGGAAACACCATATATTTT

clone size: -
J gene: TRBJ2-7
D gene: -
CDR3 length: 14
V gene: TRBV30
CDR3 protein: CAWSVITGAYEQYF
CDR3 DNA: TGTGCCTGGAGTGTAATTACGGGTGCCTACGAGCAGTACTTC

clone size: -
J gene: TRBJ1-2
D gene: -
CDR3 length: 13
V gene: TRBV7-2
CDR3 protein: CASSFAGFYGYTF
CDR3 DNA: TGTGCCAGCAGCTTTGCGGGATTCTATGGCTACACCTTC

clone size: once
J gene: TRBJ2-7
D gene: TRBD2
CDR3 length: 13
V gene: TRBV19
CDR3 protein: CASSTLSGGEQYF
CDR3 DNA: TGTGCCAGTAGTACACTAAGCGGGGGAGAGCAGTACTTC

clone size: -
J gene: TRBJ1-1
D gene: -
CDR3 length: 15
V gene: TRBV27
CDR3 protein: CASSPRTAMNTEAFF
CDR3 DNA: TGTGCCAGCAGTCCCCGGACAGCCATGAACACTGAAGCTTTCTTT

clone size: -
J gene: TRBJ1-6
D gene: -
CDR3 length: 15
V gene: TRBV6-1
CDR3 protein: CASSDSQGTGSPLHF
CDR3 DNA: TGTGCCAGCAGTGATTCACAGGGAACAGGTTCACCCCTCCACTTT

clone size: -
J gene: TRBJ1-3
D gene: -
CDR3 length: 14
V gene: TRBV10-3
CDR3 protein: CAMGGGNSGNTIYF
CDR3 DNA: TGTGCCATGGGCGGGGGTAACTCTGGAAACACCATATATTTT

clone size: -
J gene: TRBJ1-3
D gene: -
CDR3 length: 15
V gene: TRBV2
CDR3 protein: CASSGIIREANTIYF
CDR3 DNA: TGTGCCAGCAGTGGGATTATACGAGAGGCAAACACCATATATTTT

clone size: -
J gene: TRBJ2-5
D gene: TRBD1
CDR3 length: 15
V gene: TRBV30
CDR3 protein: CAWREKTGRKETQYF
CDR3 DNA: TGTGCCTGGAGGGAGAAGACAGGGCGAAAAGAGACCCAGTACTTC

clone size: -
J gene: TRBJ1-3
D gene: -
CDR3 length: 16
V gene: TRBV19
CDR3 protein: CASSPHGQTQRNTIYF
CDR3 DNA: TGTGCCAGTAGTCCCCACGGACAGACACAACGAAACACCATATATTTT

clone size: once
J gene: TRBJ2-7
D gene: -
CDR3 length: 16
V gene: TRBV5-5
CDR3 protein: CASSARVPGSSYEQYF
CDR3 DNA: TGTGCCAGCAGCGCGAGAGTTCCGGGATCGTCCTACGAGCAGTACTTC

clone size: -
J gene: TRBJ1-1
D gene: -
CDR3 length: 15
V gene: TRBV6-5
CDR3 protein: CASSRFRDMNTEAFF
CDR3 DNA: TGTGCCAGCAGCCGTTTCCGAGACATGAACACTGAAGCTTTCTTT

clone size: -
J gene: TRBJ1-2
D gene: -
CDR3 length: 15
V gene: TRBV30
CDR3 protein: CAWTLGGHPNRGYTF
CDR3 DNA: TGTGCCTGGACTCTGGGAGGGCACCCTAACCGTGGCTACACCTTC

clone size: -
J gene: TRBJ1-2
D gene: TRBD1
CDR3 length: 17
V gene: TRBV7-9
CDR3 protein: CASSPAPGQGFAYGYTF
CDR3 DNA: TGTGCCAGCAGCCCAGCTCCGGGACAGGGCTTCGCCTATGGCTACACCTTC

clone size: -
J gene: TRBJ2-3
D gene: TRBD1
CDR3 length: 15
V gene: TRBV12-5
CDR3 protein: CASGRGTGVGDTQYF
CDR3 DNA: TGTGCTAGTGGCCGCGGGACAGGGGTTGGGGATACGCAGTATTTT

clone size: -
J gene: TRBJ1-1
D gene: -
CDR3 length: 13
V gene: TRBV2
CDR3 protein: CASSFSGNTEAFF
CDR3 DNA: TGTGCCAGCAGTTTTTCCGGGAACACTGAAGCTTTCTTT

clone size: -
J gene: TRBJ1-2
D gene: -
CDR3 length: 12
V gene: TRBV30
CDR3 protein: CAWTENNYGYTF
CDR3 DNA: TGTGCCTGGACAGAAAATAACTATGGCTACACCTTC

clone size: -
J gene: TRBJ1-1
D gene: -
CDR3 length: 13
V gene: TRBV5-5
CDR3 protein: CASSLVSSVEAFF
CDR3 DNA: TGTGCCAGCAGCTTGGTTTCCAGCGTGGAAGCTTTCTTT

clone size: -
J gene: TRBJ2-5
D gene: -
CDR3 length: 14
V gene: TRBV4-1
CDR3 protein: CASSQDVGEETQYF
CDR3 DNA: TGCGCCAGCAGCCAAGATGTGGGAGAAGAGACCCAGTACTTC

clone size: -
J gene: TRBJ2-2
D gene: TRBD2
CDR3 length: 17
V gene: TRBV5-4
CDR3 protein: CASSQGTSGGYTGELFF
CDR3 DNA: TGTGCCAGCAGCCAAGGGACTAGCGGGGGGTACACCGGGGAGCTGTTTTTT

clone size: -
J gene: TRBJ2-4
D gene: -
CDR3 length: 16
V gene: TRBV6-5
CDR3 protein: CASSSHPRLAKNIQYF
CDR3 DNA: TGTGCCAGCAGTTCCCATCCTAGATTGGCCAAAAACATTCAGTACTTC

clone size: -
J gene: TRBJ2-7
D gene: TRBD1
CDR3 length: 15
V gene: TRBV15
CDR3 protein: CATSRGRGLGYEQYF
CDR3 DNA: TGTGCCACCAGCAGAGGCAGGGGGCTAGGCTACGAGCAGTACTTC

clone size: -
J gene: TRBJ2-1
D gene: TRBD2
CDR3 length: 15
V gene: TRBV28
CDR3 protein: CASSYQAGGNNEQFF
CDR3 DNA: TGTGCCAGCAGTTATCAGGCGGGGGGCAACAATGAGCAGTTCTTC